This T cell receptor beta chain was retrieved from a study of CD4 T cells in relation to SARS-CoV-2 and coronaviruses. Study details: TCR beta CDR3s were sequenced after approximately 11-day antigen culture of PBMCs.

This clone turned up a few times. The antigen remains undetermined. Assay: immunoSEQ multiplex PCR; the TCRdb copy retains only in-frame clones and omits some. The table lists 22,000 or so clones, 70% to 80% of them singletons. Unexposed donor CD4+ T cells date from about 2011-2018, before the COVID-19 pandemic. CD4+ T cells were isolated from the cells after nine to eleven days of culture. The ends were cut back, 6 bases at V and 4 bases at J, with 12 bases in the middle. The CDR3 totals 14 residues. Germline CDR1 ENHRY, CDR2 SYGVKD. V and J are TRBV10-3 and TRBJ1-4; D is undetermined. This receptor was obtained from a human donor in good health. Source material: CD4+ T cells from PBMCs, cultured in vitro. The CDR3 region is CAISTGVGNEKLFF. As DNA, the CDR3 is TGTGCCATCAGCACCGGCGTGGGTAATGAAAAACTGTTTTTT.